Below, 12 T cell receptor beta chains from the same sample are listed, as sequenced in a study of blood T cell repertoires in COVID-19 (dated by TCRdb to about 2020). Library method: the immunoSEQ multiplex PCR assay. This immuneACCESS table, as held by TCRdb, lists in-frame sequences with V and J called but not all clones. Of the missing ones, under half trace to an unresolved V gene in checked studies; the others have no known cause. This sample lists under 170,000 clones; about 80% were detected once. Less than 2.5% of the sample is taken by the ten largest. Material for sequencing was peripheral blood. These receptors were collected from a man in his 70s with acute or convalescent COVID-19.

The chain joins TRBV7-3 to TRBJ2-3; 7 positions match TRBD2. V shed 2 bases and J 3 bases; nucleotides not matched to a gene: 11. The CDR3 is 17 amino acids. CDR1 and CDR2 from the germline V gene are SGHTA and FQGTGA. The CDR3 DNA sequence: TGTGCCAGCAGCTTACCCAGGACTAGGAGGGGAACAGATACGCAGTATTTT. Its translation: CASSLPRTRRGTDTQYF.

V is TRBV2 and J is TRBJ1-5; D might be TRBD1 (6 bases). CDR1 and CDR2 from the germline V gene are SNHLY and FYNNEI. V lost 4 bases and J lost 1, with 23 bases in between. This CDR3 has 19 residues. CDR3 sequence (DNA): TGTGCCAGCAGTGCGGTAGTTGGGAGGGGGTACCTGAGCAATCAGCCCCAGCATTTT. Translating gives CASSAVVGRGYLSNQPQHF.

The chain joins TRBV7-9 to TRBJ2-1; the match to TRBD1 covers 8 bases. CDR3 length: 16 amino acids. The V gene end was trimmed by 4 bases and the J gene end by 0 bases; junction bases not matched to a gene: 5. The V gene's germline CDR1 is SEHNR and CDR2 FQNEAQ (reference sequence). CDR3 DNA sequence: TGTGCCAGCAGCTCAATCGGGACAGGCTCCTACAATGAGCAGTTCTTC. It translates to CASSSIGTGSYNEQFF.

The gene calls are TRBV6-6 and TRBJ2-5; 9 nucleotides match TRBD1. The germline CDR1 and CDR2 sequences are MNHNY and SVGAGI (reference sequence). The trim removed 0 bases at V and 4 bases at J, leaving 3 bases unmatched. CDR3 length: 15 amino acids. CDR3 bases: TGTGCCAGCAGTTACTCGGGGACAGGGAGAGAGACCCAGTACTTC. Encoded protein: CASSYSGTGRETQYF.

This clone showed up just a few times. The rearrangement uses TRBV6-5 and TRBJ1-2; TRBD1 matches at 7 bases. After removal of 7 bases from V and 6 bases from J, the junction contained 8 bases not matched to a gene. Looked up from germline, CDR1 is MNHEY and CDR2 is SVGAGI. The CDR3 contains 13 residues. In DNA, the CDR3 is TGTGCCAGCACCTCGGTGCAGGGGGATGGCTACACCTTC. This translates into CASTSVQGDGYTF.

V is TRBV27 and J is TRBJ1-6; no definite D call. The CDR3 runs 14 residues. Germline values: CDR1 MNHEY, CDR2 SMNVEV (reference sequence). The V end was cut by 6 bases, the J end by 7 bases, with 13 bases between. CDR3: CASSPRDRNSPLHF. The DNA for the CDR3 is TGTGCCAGCAGCCCCCGGGATCGCAATTCACCCCTCCACTTT.

V gene TRBV19 combines with J gene TRBJ2-2; TRBD2 matches at 7 bases. V lost 6 bases and J lost 2; bases outside the gene matches: 3. The CDR3 spans 14 residues. CDR1 and CDR2 (germline): LNHDA, SQIVND (reference sequence). The CDR3 bases are TGTGCCAGTAGCCTAGCGGTTAACACCGGGGAGCTGTTTTTT. Translating it yields CASSLAVNTGELFF.

The genes are TRBV19 and TRBJ1-6, with D unclear. The CDR3 spans 13 residues. Trimming cost V 1 base and J 8 bases, with 6 bases left between them. CDR1 and CDR2 (germline): LNHDA, SQIVND (reference sequence). CDR3 region: CASSIGGDSPLHF. For the CDR3, the DNA is TGTGCCAGTAGTATAGGAGGCGATTCACCCCTCCACTTT.

This clone was observed a single time. The rearrangement joins TRBV9 to TRBJ1-1; tentatively, D is TRBD1 (5 bases). V shed 0 bases and J shed 4 bases, with 13 bases lying between them. This CDR3 comprises 15 residues. CDR1 and CDR2 (germline): SGDLS, YYNGEE. The CDR3 DNA sequence: TGTGCCAGCAGCGTAGTAACGGGGGTAGGCACTGAAGCTTTCTTT. It codes for CASSVVTGVGTEAFF.

The J gene is TRBJ2-2, the V gene TRBV5-4; D is uncertain. There are 12 residues in the CDR3. CDR1 and CDR2 (germline): SGHNT, YYREEE (reference sequence). The V end was cut by 4 bases, the J end by 5 bases, with 6 bases between. Written as DNA, the CDR3 is TGTGCCAGCAGCCTAATAACCGGGGAGCTGTTTTTT. It translates to CASSLITGELFF.

This clone showed up just a few times. CDR3 in DNA: TGTGCCAGCAGTGTGATCAGGGGCTATCAGCCCCAGCATTTT. Translation: CASSVIRGYQPQHF. J is TRBJ1-5 and V is TRBV2; a weak D match, TRBD1 (6 bases). The CDR3 length is 14 residues. The V end lost 4 bases, the J end lost 5 bases, and 12 bases lay between the germline ends. Germline-derived CDR1 and CDR2 are SNHLY and FYNNEI.

The table lists this clone with a count of one. The J gene is TRBJ2-7, the V gene TRBV6-1, with 10 bases identical to TRBD2. This CDR3 region has 15 residues. V lost 1 base to trimming and J lost 2 bases; unmatched junction nucleotides: 2. From germline, CDR1 is MNHNS and CDR2 SASEGT. Here the CDR3 reads CASSEGLAGAYEQYF. CDR3 coding DNA: TGTGCCAGCAGTGAAGGGCTAGCGGGAGCCTACGAGCAGTACTTC.